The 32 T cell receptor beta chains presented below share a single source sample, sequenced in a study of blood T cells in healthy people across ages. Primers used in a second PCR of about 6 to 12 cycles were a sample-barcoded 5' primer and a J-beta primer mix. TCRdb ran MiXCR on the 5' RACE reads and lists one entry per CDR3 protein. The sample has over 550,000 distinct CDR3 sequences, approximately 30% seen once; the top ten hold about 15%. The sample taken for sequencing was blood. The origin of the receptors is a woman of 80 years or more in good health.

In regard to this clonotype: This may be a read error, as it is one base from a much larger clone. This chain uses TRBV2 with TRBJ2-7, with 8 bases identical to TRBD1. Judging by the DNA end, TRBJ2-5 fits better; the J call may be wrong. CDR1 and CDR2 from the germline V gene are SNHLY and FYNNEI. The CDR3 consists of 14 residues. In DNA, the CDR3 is TGTGTCAGCACCGTAGGACAGGGATCGGAGACCCAGTACTTC. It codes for CVSTVGQGSETQYF.

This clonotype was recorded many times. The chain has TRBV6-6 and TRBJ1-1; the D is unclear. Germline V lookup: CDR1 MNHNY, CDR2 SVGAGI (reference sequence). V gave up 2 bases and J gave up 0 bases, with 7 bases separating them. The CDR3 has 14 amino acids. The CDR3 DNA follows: TGTGCCAGCAGTTACAATAACCTGAACACTGAAGCTTTCTTT. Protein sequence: CASSYNNLNTEAFF.

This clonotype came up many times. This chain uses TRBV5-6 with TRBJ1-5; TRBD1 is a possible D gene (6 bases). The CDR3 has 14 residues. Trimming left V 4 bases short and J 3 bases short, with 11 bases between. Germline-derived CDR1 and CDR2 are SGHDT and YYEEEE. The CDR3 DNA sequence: TGTGCCAGCAGCACTGGACAGTACAATCAGCCCCAGCATTTT. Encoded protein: CASSTGQYNQPQHF.

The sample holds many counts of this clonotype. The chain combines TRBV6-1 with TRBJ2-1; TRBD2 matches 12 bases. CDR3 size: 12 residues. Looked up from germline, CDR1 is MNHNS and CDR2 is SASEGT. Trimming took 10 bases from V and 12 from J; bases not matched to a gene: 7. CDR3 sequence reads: CATYLGLAGQFF. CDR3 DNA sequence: TGTGCCACTTATCTGGGACTAGCGGGGCAGTTCTTC.

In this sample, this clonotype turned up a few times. CDR3 nucleotides: TGCGCCAGCAGCCCTGACAGGGAACGGACTGGCTACACCTTC. Amino acid sequence: CASSPDRERTGYTF. This chain links TRBV4-1 with TRBJ1-2, with 7 bases matching TRBD1. V lost 4 bases, J lost 7 bases, and 9 bases stayed unmatched. Germline lookup yields CDR1 MGHRA and CDR2 YSYEKL. This CDR3 contains 14 residues.

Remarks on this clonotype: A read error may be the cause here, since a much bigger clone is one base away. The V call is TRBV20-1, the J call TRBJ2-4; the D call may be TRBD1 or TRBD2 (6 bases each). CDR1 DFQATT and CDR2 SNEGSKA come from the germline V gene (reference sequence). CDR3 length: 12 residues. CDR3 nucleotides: TGCGGTGCGCGGAGGGGGTACAATGAGCAGTACTTC. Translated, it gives CGARRGYNEQYF.

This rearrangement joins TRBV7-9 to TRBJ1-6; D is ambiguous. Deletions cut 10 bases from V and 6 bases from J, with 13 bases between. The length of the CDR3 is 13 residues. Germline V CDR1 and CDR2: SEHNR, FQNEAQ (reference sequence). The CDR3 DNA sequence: TGTGCCATCGCTCGGGATTTTAATTCACCCCTCCACTTT. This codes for CAIARDFNSPLHF. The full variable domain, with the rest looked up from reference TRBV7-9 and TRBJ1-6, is DTGVSQNPRHKITKRGQNVTFRCDPISEHNRLYWYRQTLGQGPEFLTYFQNEAQLEKSRLLSDRFSAERPKGSFSTLEIQRTEQGDSAMYLCAIARDFNSPLHFGNGTRLTVT.

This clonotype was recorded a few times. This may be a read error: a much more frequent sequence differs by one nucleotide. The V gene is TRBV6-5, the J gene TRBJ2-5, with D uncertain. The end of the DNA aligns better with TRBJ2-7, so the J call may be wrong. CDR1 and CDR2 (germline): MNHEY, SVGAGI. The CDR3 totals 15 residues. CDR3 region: CASSYSMWGRYEQYF. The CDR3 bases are TGTGCCAGCAGTTACTCGATGTGGGGAAGGTACGAGCAGTACTTC.

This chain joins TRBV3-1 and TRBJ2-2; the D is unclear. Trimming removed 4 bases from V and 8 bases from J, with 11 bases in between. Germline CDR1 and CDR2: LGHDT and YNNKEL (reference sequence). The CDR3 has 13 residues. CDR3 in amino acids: CASSRTPSGELFF. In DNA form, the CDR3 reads TGTGCCAGCAGCCGAACTCCCTCAGGGGAGCTGTTTTTT.

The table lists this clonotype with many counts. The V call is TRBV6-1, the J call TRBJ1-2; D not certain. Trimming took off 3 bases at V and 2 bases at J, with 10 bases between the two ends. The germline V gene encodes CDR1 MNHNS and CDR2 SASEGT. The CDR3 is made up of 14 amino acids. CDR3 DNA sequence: TGTGCCAGCAGTGAGCTAGGCAGAAACTATGGCTACACCTTC. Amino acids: CASSELGRNYGYTF.

The CDR3 spells CASSLQGTSGGASYNEQYF. The CDR3 nucleotides are TGTGCCAGCAGCTTACAGGGGACTAGCGGGGGGGCCTCCTACAATGAGCAGTACTTC. The chain joins TRBV7-8 to TRBJ2-1; TRBD2 matches 16 bases. The assigned J gene may be wrong: the sequence end matches TRBJ2-7 better. The CDR3 runs to 19 residues. Germline values: CDR1 SGHVS, CDR2 FQNEAQ.

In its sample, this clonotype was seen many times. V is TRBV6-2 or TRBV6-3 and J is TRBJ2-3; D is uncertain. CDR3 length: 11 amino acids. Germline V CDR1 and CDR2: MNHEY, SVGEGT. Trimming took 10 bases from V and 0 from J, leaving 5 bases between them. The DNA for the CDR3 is TGTGCCATACGTAGCACAGATACGCAGTATTTT. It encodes CAIRSTDTQYF.

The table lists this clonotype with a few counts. The CDR3 nucleotides are TGCAGTGTCGAGAGGGGACCTACTATAACAGATACGCAGTATTTT. Translation gives CSVERGPTITDTQYF. This rearrangement joins TRBV20-1 to TRBJ2-3; D possibly uses TRBD1 or TRBD2 (5 bases each). The CDR3 runs 15 residues. Trimming took off 7 bases at V and 3 bases at J, with 20 bases between the two ends. CDR1 and CDR2 from the germline V gene are DFQATT and SNEGSKA (reference sequence).

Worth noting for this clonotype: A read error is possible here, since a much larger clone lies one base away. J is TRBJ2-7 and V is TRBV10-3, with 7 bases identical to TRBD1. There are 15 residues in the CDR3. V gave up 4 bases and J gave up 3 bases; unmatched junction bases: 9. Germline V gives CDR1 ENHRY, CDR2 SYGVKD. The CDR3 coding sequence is TGTGCCATCAGTGGACAAGGGACAGATAGCTACGAGCAGTACTTC. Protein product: CAISGQGTDSYEQYF.

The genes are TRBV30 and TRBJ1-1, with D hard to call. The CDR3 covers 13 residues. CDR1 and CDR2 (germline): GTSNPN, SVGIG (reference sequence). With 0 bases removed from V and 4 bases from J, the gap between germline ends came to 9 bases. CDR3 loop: CAWSVALGTEAFF. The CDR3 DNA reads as TGTGCCTGGAGTGTAGCCTTGGGCACTGAAGCTTTCTTT. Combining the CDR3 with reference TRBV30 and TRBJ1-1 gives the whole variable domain SQTIHQWPATLVQPVGSPLSLECTVEGTSNPNLYWYRQAAGRGLQLLFYSVGIGQISSEVPQNLSASRPQDRQFILSSKKLLLSDSGFYLCAWSVALGTEAFFGQGTRLTVV.

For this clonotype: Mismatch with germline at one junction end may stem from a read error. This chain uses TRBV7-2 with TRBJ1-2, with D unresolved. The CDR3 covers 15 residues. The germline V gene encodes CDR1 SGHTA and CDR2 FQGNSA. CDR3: CVSSLAPGTYYGYTF. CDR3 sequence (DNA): TGTGTCAGCAGCTTAGCTCCAGGCACTTACTATGGCTACACCTTC.

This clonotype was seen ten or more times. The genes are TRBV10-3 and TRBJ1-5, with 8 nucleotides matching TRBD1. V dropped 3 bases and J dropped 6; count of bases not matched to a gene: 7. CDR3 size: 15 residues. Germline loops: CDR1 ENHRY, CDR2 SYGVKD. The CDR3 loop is CAISDSDRGAQPQHF. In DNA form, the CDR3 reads TGTGCCATCAGTGATTCCGACAGGGGCGCTCAGCCCCAGCATTTT.

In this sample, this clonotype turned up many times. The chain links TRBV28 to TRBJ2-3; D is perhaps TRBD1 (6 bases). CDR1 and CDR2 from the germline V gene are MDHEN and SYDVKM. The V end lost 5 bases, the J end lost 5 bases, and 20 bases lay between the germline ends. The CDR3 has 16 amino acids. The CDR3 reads CASSPGGVQGRDTQYF. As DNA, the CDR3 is TGTGCCAGCAGTCCCGGTGGGGTCCAGGGGAGAGATACGCAGTATTTT.

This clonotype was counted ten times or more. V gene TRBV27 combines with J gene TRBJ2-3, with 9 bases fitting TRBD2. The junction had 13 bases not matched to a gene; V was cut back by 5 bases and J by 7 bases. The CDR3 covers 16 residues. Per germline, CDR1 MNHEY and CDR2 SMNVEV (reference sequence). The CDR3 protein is CASSGYRGGGAYTQYF. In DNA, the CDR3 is TGTGCCAGCAGTGGGTATCGTGGCGGGGGGGCTTATACGCAGTATTTT.

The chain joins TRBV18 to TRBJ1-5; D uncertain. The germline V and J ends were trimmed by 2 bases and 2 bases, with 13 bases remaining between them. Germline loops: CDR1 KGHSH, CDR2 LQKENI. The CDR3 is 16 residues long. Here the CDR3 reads CASSPGVRARNQPQHF. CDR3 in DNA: TGTGCCAGCTCACCAGGGGTACGGGCCCGCAATCAGCCCCAGCATTTT.

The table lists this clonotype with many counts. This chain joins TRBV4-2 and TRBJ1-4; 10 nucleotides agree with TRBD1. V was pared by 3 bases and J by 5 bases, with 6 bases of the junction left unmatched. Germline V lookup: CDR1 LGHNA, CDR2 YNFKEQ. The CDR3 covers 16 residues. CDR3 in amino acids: CASSQNPGQGNEKLFF. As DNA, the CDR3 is TGTGCCAGCAGCCAGAACCCGGGACAGGGGAATGAAAAACTGTTTTTT.

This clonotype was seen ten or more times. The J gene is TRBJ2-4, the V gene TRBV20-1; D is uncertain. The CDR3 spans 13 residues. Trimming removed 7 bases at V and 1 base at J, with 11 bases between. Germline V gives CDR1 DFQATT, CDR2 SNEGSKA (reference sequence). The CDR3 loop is CSVQEPAKNIQYF. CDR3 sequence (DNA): TGCAGTGTCCAGGAGCCCGCCAAAAACATTCAGTACTTC.

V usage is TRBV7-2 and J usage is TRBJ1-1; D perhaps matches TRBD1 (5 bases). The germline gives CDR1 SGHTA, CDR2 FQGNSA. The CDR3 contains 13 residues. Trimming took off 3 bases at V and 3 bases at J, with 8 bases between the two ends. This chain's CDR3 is CASSFRDDTEAFF. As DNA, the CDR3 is TGTGCCAGCAGCTTCCGGGACGACACTGAAGCTTTCTTT. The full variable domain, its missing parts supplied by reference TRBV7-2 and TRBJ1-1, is GAGVSQSPSNKVTEKGKDVELRCDPISGHTALYWYRQSLGQGLEFLIYFQGNSAPDKSGLPSDRFSAERTGGSVSTLTIQRTQQEDSAVYLCASSFRDDTEAFFGQGTRLTVV.

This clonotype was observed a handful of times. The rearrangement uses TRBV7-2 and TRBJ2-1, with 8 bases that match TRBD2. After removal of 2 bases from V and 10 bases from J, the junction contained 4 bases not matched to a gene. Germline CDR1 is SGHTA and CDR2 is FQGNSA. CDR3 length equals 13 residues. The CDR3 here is CASSLSGGQEQFF. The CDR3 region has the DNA TGTGCCAGCAGCTTATCGGGGGGGCAGGAGCAGTTCTTC.

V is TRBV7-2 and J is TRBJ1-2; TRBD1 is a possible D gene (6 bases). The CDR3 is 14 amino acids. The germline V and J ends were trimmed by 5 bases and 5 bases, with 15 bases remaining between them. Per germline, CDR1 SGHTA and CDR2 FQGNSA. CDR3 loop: CASSRRGLSYGYTF. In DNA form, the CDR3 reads TGTGCCAGCAGCCGCAGGGGCCTTTCTTATGGCTACACCTTC.

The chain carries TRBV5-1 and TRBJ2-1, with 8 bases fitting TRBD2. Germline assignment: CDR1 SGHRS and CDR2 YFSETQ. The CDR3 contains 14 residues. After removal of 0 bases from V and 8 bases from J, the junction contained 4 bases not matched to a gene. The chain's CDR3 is CASSLVLAGDEQFF. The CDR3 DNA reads TGCGCCAGCAGCTTGGTGCTAGCGGGTGATGAGCAGTTCTTC.

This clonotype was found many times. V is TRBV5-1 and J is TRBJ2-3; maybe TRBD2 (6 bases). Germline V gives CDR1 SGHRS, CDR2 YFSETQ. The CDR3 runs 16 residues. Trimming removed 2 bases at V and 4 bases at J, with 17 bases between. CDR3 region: CASSFYSGTGPDTQYF. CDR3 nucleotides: TGCGCCAGCAGCTTCTACTCCGGGACTGGCCCAGATACGCAGTATTTT.

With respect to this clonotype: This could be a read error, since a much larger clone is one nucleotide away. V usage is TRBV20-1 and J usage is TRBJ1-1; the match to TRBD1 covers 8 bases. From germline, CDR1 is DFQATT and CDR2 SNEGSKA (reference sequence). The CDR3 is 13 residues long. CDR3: CSAVTGANTETFF. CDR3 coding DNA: TGCAGTGCAGTGACAGGGGCGAACACTGAAACTTTCTTT.

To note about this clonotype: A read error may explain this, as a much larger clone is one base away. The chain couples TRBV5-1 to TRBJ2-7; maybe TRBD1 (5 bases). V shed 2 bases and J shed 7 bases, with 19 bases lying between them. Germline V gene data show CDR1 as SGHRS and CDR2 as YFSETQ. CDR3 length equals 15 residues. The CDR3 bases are TGCGCCAGCAGCTTATCATCAGGGCCCAACAATGAGCAGTACTTC. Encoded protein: CASSLSSGPNNEQYF.

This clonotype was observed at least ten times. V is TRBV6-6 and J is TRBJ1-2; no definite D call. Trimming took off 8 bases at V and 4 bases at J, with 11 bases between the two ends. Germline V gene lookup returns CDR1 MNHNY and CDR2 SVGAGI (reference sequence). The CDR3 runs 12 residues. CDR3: CASVDRPYGYTF. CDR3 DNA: TGTGCCAGCGTAGACCGCCCCTATGGCTACACCTTC.

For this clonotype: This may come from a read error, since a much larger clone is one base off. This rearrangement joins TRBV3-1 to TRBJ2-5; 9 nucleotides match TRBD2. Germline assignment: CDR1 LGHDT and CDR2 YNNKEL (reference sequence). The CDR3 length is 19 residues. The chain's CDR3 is CVSSQTVWAGGEVQETQYF. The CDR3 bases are TGTGTCAGCAGCCAGACCGTCTGGGCGGGGGGGGAGGTGCAAGAGACCCAGTACTTC.

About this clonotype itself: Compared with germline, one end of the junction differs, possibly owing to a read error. CDR3 protein: CAVSDGTVPETQYF. DNA for the CDR3: TGCGCCGTCAGTGATGGGACAGTGCCAGAGACCCAGTACTTC. The J gene is TRBJ2-5, the V gene TRBV10-3; 7 bases map to TRBD1. This CDR3 is 14 amino acids long. Germline lookup yields CDR1 ENHRY and CDR2 SYGVKD.